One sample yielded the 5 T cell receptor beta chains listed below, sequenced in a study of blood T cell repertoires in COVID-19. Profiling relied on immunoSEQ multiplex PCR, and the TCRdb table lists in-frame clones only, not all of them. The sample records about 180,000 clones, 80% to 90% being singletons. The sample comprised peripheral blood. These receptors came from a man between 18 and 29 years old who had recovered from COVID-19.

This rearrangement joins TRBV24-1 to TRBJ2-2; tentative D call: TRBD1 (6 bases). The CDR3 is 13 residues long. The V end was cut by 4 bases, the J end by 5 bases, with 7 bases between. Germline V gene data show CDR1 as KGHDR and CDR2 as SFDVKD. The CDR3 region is CATSEGGTGELFF. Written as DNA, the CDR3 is TGTGCCACCAGTGAAGGGGGAACCGGGGAGCTGTTTTTT.

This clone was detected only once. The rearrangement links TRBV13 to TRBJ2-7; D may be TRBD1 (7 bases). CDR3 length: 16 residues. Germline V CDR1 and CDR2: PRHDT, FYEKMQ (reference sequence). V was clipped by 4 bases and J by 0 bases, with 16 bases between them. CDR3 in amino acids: CASSSGRDSTSYEQYF. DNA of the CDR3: TGTGCCAGCAGCTCAGGGCGGGACAGTACCTCCTACGAGCAGTACTTC.

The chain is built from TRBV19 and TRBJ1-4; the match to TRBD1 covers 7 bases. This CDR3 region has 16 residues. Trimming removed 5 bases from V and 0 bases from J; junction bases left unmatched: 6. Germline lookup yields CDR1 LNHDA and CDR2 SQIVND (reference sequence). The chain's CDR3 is CASSAQGFATNEKLFF. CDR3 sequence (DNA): TGTGCCAGTAGTGCACAGGGGTTTGCAACTAATGAAAAACTGTTTTTT.

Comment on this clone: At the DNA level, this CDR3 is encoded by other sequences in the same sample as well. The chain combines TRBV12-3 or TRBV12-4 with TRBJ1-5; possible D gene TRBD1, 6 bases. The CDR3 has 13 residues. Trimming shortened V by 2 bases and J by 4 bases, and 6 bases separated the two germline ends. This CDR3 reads CASSLQGNQPQHF. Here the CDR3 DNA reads TGTGCCAGCAGTTTACAGGGGAATCAGCCCCAGCATTTT.

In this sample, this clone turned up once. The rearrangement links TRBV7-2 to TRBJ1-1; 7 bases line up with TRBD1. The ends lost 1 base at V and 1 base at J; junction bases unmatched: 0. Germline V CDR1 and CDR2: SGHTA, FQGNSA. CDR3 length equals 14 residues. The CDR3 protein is CASSLEGANTEAFF. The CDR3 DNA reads TGTGCCAGCAGCTTAGAGGGGGCGAACACTGAAGCTTTCTTT.